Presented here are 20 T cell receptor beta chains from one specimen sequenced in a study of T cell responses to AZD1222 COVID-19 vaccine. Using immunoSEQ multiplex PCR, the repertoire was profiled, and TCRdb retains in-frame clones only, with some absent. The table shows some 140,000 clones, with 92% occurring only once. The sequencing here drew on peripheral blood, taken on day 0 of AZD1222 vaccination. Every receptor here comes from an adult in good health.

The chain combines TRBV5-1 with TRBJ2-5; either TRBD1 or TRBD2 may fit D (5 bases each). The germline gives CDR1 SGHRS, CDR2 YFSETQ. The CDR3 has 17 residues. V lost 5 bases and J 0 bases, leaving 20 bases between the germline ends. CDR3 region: CASRETPQGAYQETQYF. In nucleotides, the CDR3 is TGCGCCAGCAGGGAAACTCCGCAGGGAGCGTACCAAGAGACCCAGTACTTC. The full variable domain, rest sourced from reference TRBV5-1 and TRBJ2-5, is KAGVTQTPRYLIKTRGQQVTLSCSPISGHRSVSWYQQTPGQGLQFLFEYFSETQRNKGNFPGRFSGRQFSNSRSEMNVSTLELGDSALYLCASRETPQGAYQETQYFGPGTRLLVL.

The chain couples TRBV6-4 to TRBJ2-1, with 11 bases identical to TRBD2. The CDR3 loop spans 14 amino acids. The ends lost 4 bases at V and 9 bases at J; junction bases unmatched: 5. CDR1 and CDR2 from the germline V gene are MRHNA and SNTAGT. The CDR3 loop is CASSVETSGVEQFF. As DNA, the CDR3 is TGTGCCAGCAGTGTCGAGACTAGCGGGGTTGAGCAGTTCTTC.

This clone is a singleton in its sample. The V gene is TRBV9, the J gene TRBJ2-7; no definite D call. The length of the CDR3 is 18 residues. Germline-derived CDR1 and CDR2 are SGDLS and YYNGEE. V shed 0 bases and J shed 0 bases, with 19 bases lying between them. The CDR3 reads CASSVGPVWLESSYEQYF. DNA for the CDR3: TGTGCCAGCAGCGTAGGCCCGGTTTGGCTTGAAAGCTCCTACGAGCAGTACTTC.

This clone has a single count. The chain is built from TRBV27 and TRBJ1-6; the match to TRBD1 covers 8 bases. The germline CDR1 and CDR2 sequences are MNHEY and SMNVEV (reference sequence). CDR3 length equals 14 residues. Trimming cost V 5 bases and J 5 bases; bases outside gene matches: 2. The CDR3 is CASSRQGHNSPLHF. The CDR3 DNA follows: TGTGCCAGCAGTCGACAGGGGCATAATTCACCCCTCCACTTT.

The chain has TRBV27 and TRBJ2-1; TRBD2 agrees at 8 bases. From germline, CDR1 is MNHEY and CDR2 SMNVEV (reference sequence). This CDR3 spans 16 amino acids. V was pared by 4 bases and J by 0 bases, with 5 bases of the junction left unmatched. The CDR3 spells CASSSSGGSSYNEQFF. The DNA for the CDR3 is TGTGCCAGCAGTTCCTCGGGAGGGAGCTCCTACAATGAGCAGTTCTTC.

CDR3 sequence (DNA): TGTGCCAGCAGTTTCAGGGGTTCACCCCTCCACTTT. It specifies CASSFRGSPLHF. V usage is TRBV28 and J usage is TRBJ1-6, with a possible D match to TRBD1 (6 bases). The CDR3 sequence is 12 residues long. CDR1 is MDHEN, CDR2 SYDVKM, per germline. V was trimmed by 3 bases and J by 9 bases, leaving 6 bases between them.

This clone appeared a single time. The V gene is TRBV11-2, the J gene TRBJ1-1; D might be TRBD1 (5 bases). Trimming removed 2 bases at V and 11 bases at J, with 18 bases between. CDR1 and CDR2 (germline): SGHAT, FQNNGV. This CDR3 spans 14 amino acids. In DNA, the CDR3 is TGTGCCAGCAGCTTATCCGCAGGGATGGGGCGCGCTTTCTTT. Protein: CASSLSAGMGRAFF.

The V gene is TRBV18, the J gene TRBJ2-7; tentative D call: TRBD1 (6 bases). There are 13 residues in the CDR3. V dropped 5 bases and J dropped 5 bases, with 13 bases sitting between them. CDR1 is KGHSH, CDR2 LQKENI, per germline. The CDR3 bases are TGTGCCAGCTCATCATCTACAGGGCACGAGCAGTACTTC. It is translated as CASSSSTGHEQYF.

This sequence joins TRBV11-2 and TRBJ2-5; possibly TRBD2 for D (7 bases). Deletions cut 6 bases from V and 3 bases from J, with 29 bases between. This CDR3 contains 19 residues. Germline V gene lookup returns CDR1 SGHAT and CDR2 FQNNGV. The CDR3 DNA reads TGTGCCAGCAGTCGTCGGGGGGCTTTGGGCCACGGACTAAAAGAGACCCAGTACTTC. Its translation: CASSRRGALGHGLKETQYF.

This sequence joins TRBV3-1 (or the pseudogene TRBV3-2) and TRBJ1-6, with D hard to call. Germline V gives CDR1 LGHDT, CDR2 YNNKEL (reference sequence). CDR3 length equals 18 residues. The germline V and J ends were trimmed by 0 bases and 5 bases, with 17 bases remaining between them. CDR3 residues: CASSQDLLYFSDNSPLHF. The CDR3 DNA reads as TGTGCCAGCAGCCAAGATTTATTATACTTTTCCGATAATTCACCCCTCCACTTT.

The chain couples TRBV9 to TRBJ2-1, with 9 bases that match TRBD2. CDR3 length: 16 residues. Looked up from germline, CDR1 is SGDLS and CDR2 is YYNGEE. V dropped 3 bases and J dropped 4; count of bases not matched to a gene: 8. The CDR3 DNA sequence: TGTGCCAGCAGCGCCCTGACTAGCGGAGTATACAATGAGCAGTTCTTC. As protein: CASSALTSGVYNEQFF.

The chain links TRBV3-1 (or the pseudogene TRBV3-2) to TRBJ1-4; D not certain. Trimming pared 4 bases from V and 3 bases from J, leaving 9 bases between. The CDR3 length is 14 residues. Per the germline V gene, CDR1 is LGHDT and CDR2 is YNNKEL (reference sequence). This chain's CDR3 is CASSLRGSNEKLFF. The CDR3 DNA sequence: TGTGCCAGCAGCCTACGGGGTTCTAATGAAAAACTGTTTTTT.

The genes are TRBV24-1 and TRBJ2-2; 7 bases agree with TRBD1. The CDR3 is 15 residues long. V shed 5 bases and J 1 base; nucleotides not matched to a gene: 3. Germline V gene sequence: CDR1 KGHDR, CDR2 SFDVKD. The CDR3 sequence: CATSAAGGNTGELFF. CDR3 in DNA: TGTGCCACCAGTGCGGCAGGGGGGAACACCGGGGAGCTGTTTTTT.

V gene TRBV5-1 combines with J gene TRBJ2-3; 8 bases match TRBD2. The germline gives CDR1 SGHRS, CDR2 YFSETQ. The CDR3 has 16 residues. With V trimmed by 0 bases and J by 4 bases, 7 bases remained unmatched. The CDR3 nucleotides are TGCGCCAGCAGCTTGGGGTCGGGAGGGCCGGCAGATACGCAGTATTTT. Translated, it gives CASSLGSGGPADTQYF. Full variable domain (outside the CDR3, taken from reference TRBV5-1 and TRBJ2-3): KAGVTQTPRYLIKTRGQQVTLSCSPISGHRSVSWYQQTPGQGLQFLFEYFSETQRNKGNFPGRFSGRQFSNSRSEMNVSTLELGDSALYLCASSLGSGGPADTQYFGPGTRLTVL.

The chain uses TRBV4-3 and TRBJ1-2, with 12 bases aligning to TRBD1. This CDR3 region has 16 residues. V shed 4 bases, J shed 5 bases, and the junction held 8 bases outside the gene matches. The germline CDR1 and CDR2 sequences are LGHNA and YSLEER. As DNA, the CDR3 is TGCGCCAGCAGCCCGAATGGGGACAGGGGGCCGTATGGCTACACCTTC. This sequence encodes CASSPNGDRGPYGYTF.

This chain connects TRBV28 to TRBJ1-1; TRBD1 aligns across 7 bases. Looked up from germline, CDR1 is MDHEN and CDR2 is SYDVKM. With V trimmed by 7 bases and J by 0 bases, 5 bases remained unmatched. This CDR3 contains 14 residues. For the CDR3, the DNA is TGTGCCAGCACCCGACAGGGAATGAACACTGAAGCTTTCTTT. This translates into CASTRQGMNTEAFF.

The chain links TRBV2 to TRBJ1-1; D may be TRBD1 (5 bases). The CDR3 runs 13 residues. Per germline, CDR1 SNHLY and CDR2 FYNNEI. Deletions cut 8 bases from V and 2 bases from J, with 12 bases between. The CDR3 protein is CASLPGRNTEAFF. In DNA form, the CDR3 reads TGTGCCAGCCTCCCAGGGCGCAACACTGAAGCTTTCTTT.

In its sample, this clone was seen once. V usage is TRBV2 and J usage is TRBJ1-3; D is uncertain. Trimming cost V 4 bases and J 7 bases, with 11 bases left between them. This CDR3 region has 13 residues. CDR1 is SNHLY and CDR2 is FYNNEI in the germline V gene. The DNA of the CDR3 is TGTGCCAGCAGTGCTACCCTACAGAACACCATATATTTT. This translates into CASSATLQNTIYF. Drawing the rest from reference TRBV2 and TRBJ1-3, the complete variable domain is EPEVTQTPSHQVTQMGQEVILRCVPISNHLYFYWYRQILGQKVEFLVSFYNNEISEKSEIFDDQFSVERPDGSNFTLKIRSTKLEDSAMYFCASSATLQNTIYFGEGSWLTVV.

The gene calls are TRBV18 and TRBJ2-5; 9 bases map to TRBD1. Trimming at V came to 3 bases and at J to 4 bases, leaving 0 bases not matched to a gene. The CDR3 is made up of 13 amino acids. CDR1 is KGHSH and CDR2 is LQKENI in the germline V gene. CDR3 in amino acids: CASSPDRGETQYF. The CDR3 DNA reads TGTGCCAGCTCACCGGACAGGGGAGAGACCCAGTACTTC.

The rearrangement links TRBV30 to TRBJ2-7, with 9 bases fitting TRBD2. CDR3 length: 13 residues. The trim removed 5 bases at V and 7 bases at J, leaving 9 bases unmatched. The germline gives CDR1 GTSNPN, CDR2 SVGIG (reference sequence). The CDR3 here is CAWERGLAGEQYF. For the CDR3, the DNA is TGTGCCTGGGAACGAGGGCTAGCGGGAGAGCAGTACTTC.